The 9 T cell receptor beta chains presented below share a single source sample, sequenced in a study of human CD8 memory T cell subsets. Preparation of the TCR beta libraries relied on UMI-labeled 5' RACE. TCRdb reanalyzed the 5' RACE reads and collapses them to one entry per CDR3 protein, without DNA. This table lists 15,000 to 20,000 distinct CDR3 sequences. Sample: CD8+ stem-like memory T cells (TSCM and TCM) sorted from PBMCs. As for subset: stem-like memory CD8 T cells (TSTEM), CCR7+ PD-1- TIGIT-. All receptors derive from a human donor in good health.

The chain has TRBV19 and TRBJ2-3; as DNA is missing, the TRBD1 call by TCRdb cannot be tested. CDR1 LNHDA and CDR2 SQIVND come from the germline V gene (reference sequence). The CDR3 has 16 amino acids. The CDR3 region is CASSIVGTGETDTQYF.

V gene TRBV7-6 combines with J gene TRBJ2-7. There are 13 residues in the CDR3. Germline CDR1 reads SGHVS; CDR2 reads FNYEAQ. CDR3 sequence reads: CASSRQDPYEQYF.

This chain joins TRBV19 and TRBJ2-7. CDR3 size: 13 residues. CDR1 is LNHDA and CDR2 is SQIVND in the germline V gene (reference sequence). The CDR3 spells CASSSGIPYEQYF. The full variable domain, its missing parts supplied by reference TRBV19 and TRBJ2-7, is DGGITQSPKYLFRKEGQNVTLSCEQNLNHDAMYWYRQDPGQGLRLIYYSQIVNDFQKGDIAEGYSVSREKKESFPLTVTSAQKNPTAFYLCASSSGIPYEQYFGPGTRLTVT.

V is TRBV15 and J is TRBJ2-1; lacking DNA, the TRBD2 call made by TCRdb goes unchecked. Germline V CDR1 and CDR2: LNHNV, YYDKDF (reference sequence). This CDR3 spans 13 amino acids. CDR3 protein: CATSGWGDNEQFF.

The chain's CDR3 is CASSTGKTYNEQFF. The chain couples TRBV4-3 to TRBJ2-1. The CDR3 totals 14 residues. Germline V gene data show CDR1 as LGHNA and CDR2 as YSLEER.

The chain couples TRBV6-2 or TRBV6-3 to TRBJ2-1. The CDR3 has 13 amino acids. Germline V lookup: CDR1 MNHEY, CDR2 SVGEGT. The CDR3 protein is CATGLNGVNEQFF.

CDR3 loop: CASSLRGDGYPYEQYF. The V call is TRBV5-1, the J call TRBJ2-7; TCRdb's D call of TRBD1 is untestable without DNA. Germline CDR1 SGHRS, CDR2 YFSETQ. This CDR3 region has 16 residues.

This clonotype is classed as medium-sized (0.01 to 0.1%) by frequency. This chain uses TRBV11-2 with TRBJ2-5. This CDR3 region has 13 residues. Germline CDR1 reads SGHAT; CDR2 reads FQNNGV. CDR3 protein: CASSLVVGETQYF. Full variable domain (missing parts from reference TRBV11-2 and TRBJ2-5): EAGVAQSPRYKIIEKRQSVAFWCNPISGHATLYWYQQILGQGPKLLIQFQNNGVVDDSQLPKDRFSAERLKGVDSTLKIQPAKLEDSAVYLCASSLVVGETQYFGPGTRLLVL.

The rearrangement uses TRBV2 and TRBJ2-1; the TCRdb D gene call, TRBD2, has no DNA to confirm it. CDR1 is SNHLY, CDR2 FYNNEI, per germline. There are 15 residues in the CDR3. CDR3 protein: CASSVASGSRTEQFF.